Listed below are T cell receptor beta chains from one sample, sequenced in a study of blood T cell repertoires in COVID-19. Profiling relied on immunoSEQ multiplex PCR, and the TCRdb table lists in-frame clones only, not all of them. The sample records about 200,000 clones, 80% to 90% being singletons. The source material was peripheral blood. These receptors were collected from a woman between 65 and 79 years old with active or convalescent COVID-19. The CDR3 runs from the conserved cysteine through the conserved F or W. A D gene is named only where the DNA matches it firmly. Clone size is not always given. Where it is, it says once, few, many or a class for expanded clones.

j_call v_call clone_size d_call cdr3_aa cdr3_nt
TRBJ1-5 TRBV5-1 - - CASSKAPSGEGGQPQHF TGCGCCAGCAGTAAAGCCCCTTCAGGGGAGGGAGGTCAGCCCCAGCATTTT
TRBJ2-3 TRBV28 - TRBD2 CASSSGLEPHIF TGTGCCAGCAGTTCTGGACTAGAACCCCATATATTT
TRBJ1-1 TRBV19 - TRBD1 CASRQGVGAFF TGTGCCAGTCGACAGGGGGTAGGGGCTTTCTTT
TRBJ1-1 TRBV7-9 once TRBD1 CASRDYGDREAFF TGTGCCAGCCGGGACTATGGGGACAGGGAAGCTTTCTTT
TRBJ2-2 TRBV19 once TRBD1 CASSNYRTQGAVGELFF TGTGCCAGTAGTAACTACCGAACCCAGGGGGCGGTCGGGGAGCTGTTTTTT
TRBJ1-5 TRBV3-1/TRBV3-2 - TRBD1 CASSHGTGEIGNQPQHF TGTGCCAGCAGCCATGGGACAGGGGAGATAGGCAATCAGCCCCAGCATTTT
TRBJ1-2 TRBV9 - - CASSVGRGTNYGYTF TGTGCCAGCAGCGTAGGGCGGGGGACCAACTATGGCTACACCTTC
TRBJ2-7 TRBV9 - - CASSRGKAQYF TGTGCCAGCAGCAGGGGGAAGGCGCAGTACTTC
TRBJ1-1 TRBV18 - - CASSPLDRTEAFF TGTGCCAGCTCACCACTTGACAGGACTGAAGCTTTCTTT
TRBJ2-1 TRBV18 - - CASSQTRSYNEQFF TGTGCCAGCTCACAGACACGCTCCTACAATGAGCAGTTCTTC
TRBJ2-5 TRBV27 - - CASSFGGRQETQYF TGTGCCAGCAGTTTCGGTGGGCGCCAAGAGACCCAGTACTTC
TRBJ2-4 TRBV2 many TRBD2 CASTGLAGGGSLAKNIQYF TGTGCCAGCACGGGACTAGCGGGCGGGGGTTCACTAGCCAAAAACATTCAGTACTTC
TRBJ2-5 TRBV7-9 - - CASSLRGTKQETQYF TGTGCCAGCAGCTTACGGGGTACTAAGCAAGAGACCCAGTACTTC
TRBJ2-3 TRBV6-5 - TRBD2 CASSPTAGVTDTQYF TGTGCCAGCAGCCCGACGGCGGGAGTCACAGATACGCAGTATTTT
TRBJ2-1 TRBV3-1/TRBV3-2 once TRBD2 CASSRLAGAYNEQFF TGTGCCAGCAGCAGACTAGCGGGAGCTTACAATGAGCAGTTCTTC
TRBJ2-7 TRBV28 medium-sized - CASSLIRTGEQYF TGTGCCAGCAGTTTAATTCGGACGGGAGAGCAGTACTTC
TRBJ2-2 TRBV6-5 once TRBD1 CASRGQGAIQGELFF TGTGCCAGCAGAGGACAGGGGGCAATCCAAGGGGAGCTGTTTTTT
TRBJ2-5 TRBV6-1 - TRBD2 CASSELGLAGGLETQYF TGTGCCAGCAGTGAATTGGGGCTAGCGGGAGGGTTGGAGACCCAGTACTTC
TRBJ2-6 TRBV9 - - CASSVADTPSGANVLTF TGTGCCAGCAGCGTAGCTGATACACCCTCTGGGGCCAACGTCCTGACTTTC
TRBJ2-3 TRBV7-9 - - CASSSRDSDTQYF TGTGCCAGCAGCTCCCGGGACTCAGATACGCAGTATTTT
TRBJ2-3 TRBV5-1 once TRBD2 CASSITSGVTTDTQYF TGCGCCAGCAGCATTACTAGCGGGGTCACCACAGATACGCAGTATTTT
TRBJ2-5 TRBV7-9 few - CASSLTAETQYF TGTGCCAGCAGCTTAACCGCGGAGACCCAGTACTTC